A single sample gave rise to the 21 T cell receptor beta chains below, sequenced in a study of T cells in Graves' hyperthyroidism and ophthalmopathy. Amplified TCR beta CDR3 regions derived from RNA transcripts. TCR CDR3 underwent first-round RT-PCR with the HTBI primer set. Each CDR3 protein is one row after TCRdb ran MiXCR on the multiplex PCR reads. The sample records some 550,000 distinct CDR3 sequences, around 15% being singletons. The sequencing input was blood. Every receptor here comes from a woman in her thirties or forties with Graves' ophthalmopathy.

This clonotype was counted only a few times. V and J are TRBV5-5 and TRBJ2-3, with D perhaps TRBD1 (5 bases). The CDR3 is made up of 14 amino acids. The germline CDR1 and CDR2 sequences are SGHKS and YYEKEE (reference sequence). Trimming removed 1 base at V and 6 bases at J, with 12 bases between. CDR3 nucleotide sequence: TGTGCCAGCAGCTTGATGCAGGGTAAGGATACGCAGTATTTT. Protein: CASSLMQGKDTQYF.

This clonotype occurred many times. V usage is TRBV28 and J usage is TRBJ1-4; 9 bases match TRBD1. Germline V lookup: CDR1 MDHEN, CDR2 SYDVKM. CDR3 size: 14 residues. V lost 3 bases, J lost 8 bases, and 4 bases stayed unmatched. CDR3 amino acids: CASSFRQGVEKLFF. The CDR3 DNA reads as TGTGCCAGCAGTTTTCGACAGGGGGTAGAAAAACTGTTTTTT.

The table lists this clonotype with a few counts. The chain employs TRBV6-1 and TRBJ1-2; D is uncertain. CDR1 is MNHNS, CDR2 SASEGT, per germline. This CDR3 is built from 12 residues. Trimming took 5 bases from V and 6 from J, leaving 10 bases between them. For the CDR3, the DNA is TGTGCCAGCAGTTCGCGGACCCATGGCTACACCTTC. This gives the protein CASSSRTHGYTF.

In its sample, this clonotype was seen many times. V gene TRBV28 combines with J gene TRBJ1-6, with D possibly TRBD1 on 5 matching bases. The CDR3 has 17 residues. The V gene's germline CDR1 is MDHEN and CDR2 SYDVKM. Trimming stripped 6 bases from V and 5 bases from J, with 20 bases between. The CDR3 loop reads CASSRPGFQGDNSPLHF. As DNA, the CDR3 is TGTGCCAGCAGCCGACCGGGCTTCCAGGGAGATAATTCACCCCTCCACTTT.

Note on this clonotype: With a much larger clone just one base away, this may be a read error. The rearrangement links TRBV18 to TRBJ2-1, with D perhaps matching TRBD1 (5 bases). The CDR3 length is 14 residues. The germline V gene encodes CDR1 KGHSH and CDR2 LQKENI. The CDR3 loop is CAGSPATVYNEQFF. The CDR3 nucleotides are TGTGCCGGCTCACCCGCGACAGTCTACAATGAGCAGTTCTTC.

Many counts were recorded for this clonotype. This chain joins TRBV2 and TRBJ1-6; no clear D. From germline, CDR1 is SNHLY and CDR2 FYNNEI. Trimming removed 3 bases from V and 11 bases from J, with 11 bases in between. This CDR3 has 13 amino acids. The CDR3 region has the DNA TGTGCCAGCAGTGATTCGGCGGTTGCACCCCTCCACTTT. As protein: CASSDSAVAPLHF.

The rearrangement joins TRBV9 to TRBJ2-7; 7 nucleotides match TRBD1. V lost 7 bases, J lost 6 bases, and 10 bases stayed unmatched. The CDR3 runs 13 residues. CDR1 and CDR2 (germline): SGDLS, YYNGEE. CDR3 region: CASSIGTATEQYF. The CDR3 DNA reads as TGTGCCAGCTCGATTGGGACAGCGACCGAGCAGTACTTC.

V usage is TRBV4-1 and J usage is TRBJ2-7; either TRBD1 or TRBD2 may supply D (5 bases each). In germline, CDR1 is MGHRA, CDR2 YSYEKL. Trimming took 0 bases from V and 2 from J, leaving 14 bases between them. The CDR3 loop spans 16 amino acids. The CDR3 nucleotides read TGCGCCAGCAGCCAAGAAGGGGCGGGCCCGACCTACGAGCAGTACTTC. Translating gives CASSQEGAGPTYEQYF.

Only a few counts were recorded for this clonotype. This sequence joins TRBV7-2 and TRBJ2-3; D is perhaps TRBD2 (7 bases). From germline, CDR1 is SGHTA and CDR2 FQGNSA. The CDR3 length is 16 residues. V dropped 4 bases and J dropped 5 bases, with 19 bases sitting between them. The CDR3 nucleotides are TGTGCCAGCAGCTCCTCGGGGGGCCCCTCTGGAGATACGCAGTATTTT. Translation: CASSSSGGPSGDTQYF.

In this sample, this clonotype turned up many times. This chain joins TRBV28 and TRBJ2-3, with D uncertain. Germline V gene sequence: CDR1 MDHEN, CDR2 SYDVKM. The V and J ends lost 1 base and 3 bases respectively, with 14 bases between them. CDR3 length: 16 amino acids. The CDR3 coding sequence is TGTGCCAGCAGTTTATTCCAGATAATCGGTACAGATACGCAGTATTTT. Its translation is CASSLFQIIGTDTQYF.

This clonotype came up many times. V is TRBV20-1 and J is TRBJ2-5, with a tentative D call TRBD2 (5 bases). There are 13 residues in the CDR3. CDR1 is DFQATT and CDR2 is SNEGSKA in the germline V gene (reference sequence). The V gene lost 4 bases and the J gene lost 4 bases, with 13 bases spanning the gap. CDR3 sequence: CSATPGFGETQYF. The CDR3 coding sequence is TGCAGTGCTACGCCGGGGTTCGGAGAGACCCAGTACTTC.

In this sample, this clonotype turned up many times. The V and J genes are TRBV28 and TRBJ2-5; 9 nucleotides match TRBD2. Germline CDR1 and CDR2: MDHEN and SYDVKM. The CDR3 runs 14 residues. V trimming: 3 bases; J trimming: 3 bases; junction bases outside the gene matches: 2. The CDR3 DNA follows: TGTGCCAGCAGTTTTGCTAGCGGGGAAGAGACCCAGTACTTC. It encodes CASSFASGEETQYF.

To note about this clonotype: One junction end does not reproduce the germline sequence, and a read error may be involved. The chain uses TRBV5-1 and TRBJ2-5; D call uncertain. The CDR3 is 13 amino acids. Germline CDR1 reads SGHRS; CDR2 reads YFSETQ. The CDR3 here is CASSPRRQEAQYF. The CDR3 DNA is TGCGCCAGCAGCCCGAGGCGGCAAGAGGCCCAGTACTTC.

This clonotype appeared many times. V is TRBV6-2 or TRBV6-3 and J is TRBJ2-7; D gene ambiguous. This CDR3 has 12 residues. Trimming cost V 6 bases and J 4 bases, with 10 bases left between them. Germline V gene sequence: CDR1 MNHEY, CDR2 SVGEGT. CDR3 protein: CASSPLPYEQYF. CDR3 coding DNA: TGTGCCAGCAGCCCCCTTCCATACGAGCAGTACTTC.

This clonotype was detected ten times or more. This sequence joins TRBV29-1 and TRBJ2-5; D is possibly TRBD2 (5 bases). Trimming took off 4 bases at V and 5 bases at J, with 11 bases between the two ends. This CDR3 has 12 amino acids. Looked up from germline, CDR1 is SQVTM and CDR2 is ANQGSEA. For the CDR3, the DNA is TGCAGCGTTGTTGTGGGAGTGGAGACCCAGTACTTC. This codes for CSVVVGVETQYF.

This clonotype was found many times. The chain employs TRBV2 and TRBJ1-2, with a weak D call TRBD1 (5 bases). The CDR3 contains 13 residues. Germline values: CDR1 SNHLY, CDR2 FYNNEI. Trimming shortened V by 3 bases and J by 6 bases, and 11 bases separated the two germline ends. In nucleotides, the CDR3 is TGTGCCAGCAGTGAGGCGACAGCAGATGGCTACACCTTC. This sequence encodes CASSEATADGYTF.

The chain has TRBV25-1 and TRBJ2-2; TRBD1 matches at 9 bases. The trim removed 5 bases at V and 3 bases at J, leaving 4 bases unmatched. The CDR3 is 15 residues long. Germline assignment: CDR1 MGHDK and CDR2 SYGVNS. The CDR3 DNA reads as TGTGCCAGCAGTACCCGGGACAGGGACACCGGGGAGCTGTTTTTT. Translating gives CASSTRDRDTGELFF. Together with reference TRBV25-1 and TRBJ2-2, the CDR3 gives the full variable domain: EADIYQTPRYLVIGTGKKITLECSQTMGHDKMYWYQQDPGMELHLIHYSYGVNSTEKGDLSSESTVSRIRTEHFPLTLESARPSHTSQYLCASSTRDRDTGELFFGEGSRLTVL.

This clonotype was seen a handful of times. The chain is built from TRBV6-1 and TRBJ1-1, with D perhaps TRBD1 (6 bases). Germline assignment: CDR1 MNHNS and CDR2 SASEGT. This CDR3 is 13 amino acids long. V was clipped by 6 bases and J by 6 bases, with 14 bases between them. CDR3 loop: CASSWQRGAEAFF. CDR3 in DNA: TGTGCCAGCAGCTGGCAGAGGGGGGCTGAAGCTTTCTTT.

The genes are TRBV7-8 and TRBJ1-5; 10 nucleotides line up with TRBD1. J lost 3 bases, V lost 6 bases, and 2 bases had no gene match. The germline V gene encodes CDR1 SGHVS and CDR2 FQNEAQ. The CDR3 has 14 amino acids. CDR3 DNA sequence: TGTGCCAGCAGGGGACAGGGGTACAATCAGCCCCAGCATTTT. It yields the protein CASRGQGYNQPQHF.

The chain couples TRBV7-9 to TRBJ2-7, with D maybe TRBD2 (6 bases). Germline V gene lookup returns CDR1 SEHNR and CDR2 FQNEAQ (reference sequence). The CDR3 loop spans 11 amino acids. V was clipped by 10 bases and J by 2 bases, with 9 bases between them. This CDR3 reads CATGGTYEQYF. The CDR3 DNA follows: TGTGCCACGGGCGGGACCTACGAGCAGTACTTC.

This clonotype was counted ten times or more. The CDR3 region has the DNA TGTGCCAGCAGCCAAGGAGGAGCCTATGGCTACACCTTC. Translation gives CASSQGGAYGYTF. The V call is TRBV3-1, the J call TRBJ1-2; D not resolved. Germline V gives CDR1 LGHDT, CDR2 YNNKEL (reference sequence). The V and J ends lost 1 base and 4 bases respectively, with 7 bases between them. CDR3 size: 13 residues.